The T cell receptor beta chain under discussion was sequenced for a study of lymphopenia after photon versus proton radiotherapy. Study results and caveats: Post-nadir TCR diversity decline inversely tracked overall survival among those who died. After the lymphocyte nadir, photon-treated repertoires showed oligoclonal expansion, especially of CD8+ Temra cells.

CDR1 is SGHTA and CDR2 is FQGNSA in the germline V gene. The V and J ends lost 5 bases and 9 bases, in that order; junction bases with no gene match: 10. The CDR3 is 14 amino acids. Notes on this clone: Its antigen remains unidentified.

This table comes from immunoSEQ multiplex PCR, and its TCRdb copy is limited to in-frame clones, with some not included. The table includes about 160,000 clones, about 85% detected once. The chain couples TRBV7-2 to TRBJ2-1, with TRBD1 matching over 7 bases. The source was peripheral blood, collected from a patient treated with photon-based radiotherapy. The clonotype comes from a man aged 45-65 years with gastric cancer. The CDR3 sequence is CASSITYRGREQFF. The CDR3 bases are TGTGCCAGCAGCATTACCTACAGGGGCCGTGAGCAGTTCTTC.